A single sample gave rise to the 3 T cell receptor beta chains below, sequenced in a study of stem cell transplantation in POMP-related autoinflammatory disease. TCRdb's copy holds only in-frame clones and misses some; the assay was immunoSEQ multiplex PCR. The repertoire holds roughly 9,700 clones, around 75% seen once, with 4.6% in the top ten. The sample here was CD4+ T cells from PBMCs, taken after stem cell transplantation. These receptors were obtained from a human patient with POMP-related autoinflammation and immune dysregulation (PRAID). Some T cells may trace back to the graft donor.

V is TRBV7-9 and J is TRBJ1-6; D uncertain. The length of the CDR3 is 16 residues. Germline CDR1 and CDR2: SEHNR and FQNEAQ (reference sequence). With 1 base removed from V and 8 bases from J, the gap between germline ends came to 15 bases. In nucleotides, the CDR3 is TGTGCCAGCAGCTTAGATAGGACGGTCCAACATTCACCCCTCCACTTT. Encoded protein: CASSLDRTVQHSPLHF.

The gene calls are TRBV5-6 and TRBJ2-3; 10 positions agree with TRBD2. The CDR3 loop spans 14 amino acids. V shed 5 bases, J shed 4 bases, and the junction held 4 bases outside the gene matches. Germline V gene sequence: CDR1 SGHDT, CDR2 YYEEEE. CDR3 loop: CASRDLAGADTQYF. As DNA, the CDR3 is TGTGCCAGCAGAGATCTAGCGGGAGCAGATACGCAGTATTTT. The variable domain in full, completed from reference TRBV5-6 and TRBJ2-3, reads DAGVTQSPTHLIKTRGQQVTLRCSPKSGHDTVSWYQQALGQGPQFIFQYYEEEERQRGNFPDRFSGHQFPNYSSELNVNALLLGDSALYLCASRDLAGADTQYFGPGTRLTVL.

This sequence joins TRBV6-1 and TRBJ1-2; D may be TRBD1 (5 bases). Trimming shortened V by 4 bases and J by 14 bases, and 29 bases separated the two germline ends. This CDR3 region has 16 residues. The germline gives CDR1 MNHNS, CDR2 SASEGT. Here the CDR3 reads CASSGGSPMESMATTF. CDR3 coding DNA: TGTGCCAGCAGTGGGGGCAGCCCTATGGAGTCTATGGCTACAACCTTC.